This TCR beta chain was captured in a study of T-cell reconstitution after alpha-beta-depleted transplantation in children. Researchers prepared the TCRbeta library using unique molecular identifiers, the study reports. MiXCR, run by TCRdb on the PCR reads, gives a single entry per CDR3 protein. The data contain hundreds of thousands of distinct CDR3 sequences, 10% to 15% of them singletons. Broader study findings: About two months after transplant, alpha-beta T cells reportedly came from several hundred expanded graft clones. T-cell numbers and diversity one year post-transplant derived largely from freshly generated T cells. From surviving recipient T cells and thymic progenitors came the high day-60 TCRbeta diversity observed in some patients.

In its sample, this clonotype was seen a few times. Its antigen is undetermined. The sequence was collected from a girl aged 2 to 9 with congenital amegakaryocytic thrombocytopenia, due to receive a stem cell transplant. This specimen was PBMCs, taken before TCRalphabeta/CD19-depleted stem cell transplant.

The CDR3 nucleotides are TGTGCCAGCAGTTTGGGGACTAGCGGGATCGGATACAATGAGCAGTTCTTC. Its translation: CASSLGTSGIGYNEQFF. The chain has TRBV27 and TRBJ2-1; 13 nucleotides line up with TRBD2. Trimming at V came to 3 bases and at J to 4 bases, leaving 6 bases not matched to a gene. This CDR3 has 17 amino acids. Germline V gene data show CDR1 as MNHEY and CDR2 as SMNVEV (reference sequence).